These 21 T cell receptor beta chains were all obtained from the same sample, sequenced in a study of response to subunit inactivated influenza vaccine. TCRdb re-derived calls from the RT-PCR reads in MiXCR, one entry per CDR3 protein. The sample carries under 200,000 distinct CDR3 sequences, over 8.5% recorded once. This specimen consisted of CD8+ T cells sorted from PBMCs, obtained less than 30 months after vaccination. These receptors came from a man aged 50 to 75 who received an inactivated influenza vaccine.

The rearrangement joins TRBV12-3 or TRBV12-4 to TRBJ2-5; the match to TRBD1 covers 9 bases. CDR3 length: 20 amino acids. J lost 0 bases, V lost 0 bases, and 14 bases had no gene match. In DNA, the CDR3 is TGTGCCAGCAGTTTAGCCCCTGGGACAGGGAGGGAGAGGTACCAAGAGACCCAGTACTTC. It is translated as CASSLAPGTGRERYQETQYF.

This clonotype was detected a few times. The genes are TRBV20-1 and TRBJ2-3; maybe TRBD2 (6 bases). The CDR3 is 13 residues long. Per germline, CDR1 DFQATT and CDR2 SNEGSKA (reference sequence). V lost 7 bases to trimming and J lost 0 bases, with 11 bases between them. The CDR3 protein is CSEVAASTDTQYF. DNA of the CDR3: TGCAGTGAGGTAGCGGCTAGCACAGATACGCAGTATTTT.

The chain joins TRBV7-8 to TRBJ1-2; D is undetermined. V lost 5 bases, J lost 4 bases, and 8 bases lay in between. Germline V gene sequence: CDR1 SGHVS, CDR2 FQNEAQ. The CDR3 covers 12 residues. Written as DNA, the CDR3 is TGTGCCAGCAGCAGCCTCTCCTATGGCTACACCTTC. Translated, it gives CASSSLSYGYTF.

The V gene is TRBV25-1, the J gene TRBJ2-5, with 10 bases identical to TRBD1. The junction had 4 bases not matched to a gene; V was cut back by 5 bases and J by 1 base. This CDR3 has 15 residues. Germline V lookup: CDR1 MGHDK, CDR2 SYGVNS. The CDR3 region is CASSPGQGLQETQYF. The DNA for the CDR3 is TGTGCCAGCAGTCCGGGACAGGGGCTCCAAGAGACCCAGTACTTC.

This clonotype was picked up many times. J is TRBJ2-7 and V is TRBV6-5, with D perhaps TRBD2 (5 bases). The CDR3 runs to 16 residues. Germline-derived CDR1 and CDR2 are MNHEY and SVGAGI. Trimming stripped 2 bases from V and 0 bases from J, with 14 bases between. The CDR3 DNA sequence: TGTGCCAGCAGTTACCTCCTACGTAGCGACTCCTACGAGCAGTACTTC. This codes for CASSYLLRSDSYEQYF.

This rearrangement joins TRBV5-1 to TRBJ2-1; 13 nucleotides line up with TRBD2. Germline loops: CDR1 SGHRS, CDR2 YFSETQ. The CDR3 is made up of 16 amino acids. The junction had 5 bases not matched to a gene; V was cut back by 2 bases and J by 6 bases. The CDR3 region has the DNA TGCGCCAGCAGCTTCTTACTAGCGGGGGGGCCCAATGAGCAGTTCTTC. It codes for CASSFLLAGGPNEQFF.

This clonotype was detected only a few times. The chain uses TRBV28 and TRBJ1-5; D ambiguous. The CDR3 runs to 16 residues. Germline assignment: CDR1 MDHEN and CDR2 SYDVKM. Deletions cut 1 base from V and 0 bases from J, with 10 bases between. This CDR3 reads CASSLFSGYSNQPQHF. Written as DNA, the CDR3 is TGTGCCAGCAGTTTATTCAGTGGTTATAGCAATCAGCCCCAGCATTTT.

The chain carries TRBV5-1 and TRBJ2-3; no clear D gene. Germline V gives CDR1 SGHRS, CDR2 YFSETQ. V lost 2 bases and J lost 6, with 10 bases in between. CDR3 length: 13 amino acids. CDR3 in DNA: TGCGCCAGCAGCTTCGGACGCCCGGATACGCAGTATTTT. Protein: CASSFGRPDTQYF.

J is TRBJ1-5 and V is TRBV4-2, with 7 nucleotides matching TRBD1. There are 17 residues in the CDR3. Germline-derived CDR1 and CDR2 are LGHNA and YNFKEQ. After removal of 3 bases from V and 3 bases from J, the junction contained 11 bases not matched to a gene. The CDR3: CASSQANDRVLNQPQHF. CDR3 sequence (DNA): TGTGCCAGCAGCCAGGCCAACGACAGGGTCCTCAATCAGCCCCAGCATTTT.

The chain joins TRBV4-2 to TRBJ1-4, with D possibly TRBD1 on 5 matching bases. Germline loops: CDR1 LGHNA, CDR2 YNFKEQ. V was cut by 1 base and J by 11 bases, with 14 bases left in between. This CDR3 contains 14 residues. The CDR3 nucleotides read TGTGCCAGCAGCCAAGGGGACCCGGAGGGGAAACTGTTTTTT. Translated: CASSQGDPEGKLFF.

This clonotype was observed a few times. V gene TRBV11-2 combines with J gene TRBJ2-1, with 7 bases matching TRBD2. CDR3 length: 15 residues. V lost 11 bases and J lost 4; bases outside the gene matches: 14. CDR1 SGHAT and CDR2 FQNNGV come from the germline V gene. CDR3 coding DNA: TGTGCCTCAGCTAGGCTAGCGGAGATATACAATGAGCAGTTCTTC. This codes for CASARLAEIYNEQFF. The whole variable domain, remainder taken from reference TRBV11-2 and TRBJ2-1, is EAGVAQSPRYKIIEKRQSVAFWCNPISGHATLYWYQQILGQGPKLLIQFQNNGVVDDSQLPKDRFSAERLKGVDSTLKIQPAKLEDSAVYLCASARLAEIYNEQFFGPGTRLTVL.

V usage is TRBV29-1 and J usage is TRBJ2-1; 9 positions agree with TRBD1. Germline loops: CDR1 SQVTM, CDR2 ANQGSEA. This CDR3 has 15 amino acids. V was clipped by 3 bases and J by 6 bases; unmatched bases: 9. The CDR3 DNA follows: TGCAGCGTTGAGCAGGGGGACAGGGCCCGCAATGAGCAGTTCTTC. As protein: CSVEQGDRARNEQFF.

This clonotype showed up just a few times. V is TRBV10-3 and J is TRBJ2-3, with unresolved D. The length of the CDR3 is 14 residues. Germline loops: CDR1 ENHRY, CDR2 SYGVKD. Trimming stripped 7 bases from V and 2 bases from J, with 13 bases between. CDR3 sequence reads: CAIKDDLNTDTQYF. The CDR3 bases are TGTGCCATCAAGGACGACCTAAACACAGATACGCAGTATTTT.

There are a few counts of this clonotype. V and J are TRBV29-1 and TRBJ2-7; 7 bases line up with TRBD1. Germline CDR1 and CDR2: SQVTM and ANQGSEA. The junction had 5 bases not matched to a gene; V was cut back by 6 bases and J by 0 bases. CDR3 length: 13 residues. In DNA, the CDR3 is TGCAGCGTGGGGACAGCAGTCTCCTACGAGCAGTACTTC. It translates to CSVGTAVSYEQYF.

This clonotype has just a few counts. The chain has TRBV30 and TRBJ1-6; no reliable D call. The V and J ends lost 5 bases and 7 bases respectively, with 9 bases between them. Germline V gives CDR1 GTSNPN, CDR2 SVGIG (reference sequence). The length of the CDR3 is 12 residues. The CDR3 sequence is CAWRFYNSPLHF. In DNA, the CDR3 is TGTGCCTGGCGATTCTACAATTCACCCCTCCACTTT. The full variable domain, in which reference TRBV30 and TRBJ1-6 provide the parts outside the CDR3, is SQTIHQWPATLVQPVGSPLSLECTVEGTSNPNLYWYRQAAGRGLQLLFYSVGIGQISSEVPQNLSASRPQDRQFILSSKKLLLSDSGFYLCAWRFYNSPLHFGNGTRLTVT.

Written as DNA, the CDR3 is TGCGCCAGCAGCCAAGATAGGGGGGGCTCCTACAATGAGCAGTTCTTC. Translation: CASSQDRGGSYNEQFF. This chain connects TRBV4-3 to TRBJ2-1; tentative D call: TRBD2 (7 bases). Trimming cost V 0 bases and J 0 bases, with 9 bases left between them. The CDR3 loop spans 16 amino acids. Germline assignment: CDR1 LGHNA and CDR2 YSLEER.

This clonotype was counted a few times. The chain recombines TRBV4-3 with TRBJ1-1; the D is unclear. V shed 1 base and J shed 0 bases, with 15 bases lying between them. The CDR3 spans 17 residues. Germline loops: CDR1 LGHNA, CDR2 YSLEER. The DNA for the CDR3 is TGCGCCAGCAGCCAAGTGCTGTCAGATTATCTGAACACTGAAGCTTTCTTT. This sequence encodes CASSQVLSDYLNTEAFF.

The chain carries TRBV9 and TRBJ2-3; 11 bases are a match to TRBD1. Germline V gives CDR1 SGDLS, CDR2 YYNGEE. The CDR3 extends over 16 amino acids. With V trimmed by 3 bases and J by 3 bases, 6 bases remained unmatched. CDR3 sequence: CASSAAGQGVTDTQYF. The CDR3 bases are TGTGCCAGCAGCGCAGCGGGACAGGGGGTTACAGATACGCAGTATTTT.

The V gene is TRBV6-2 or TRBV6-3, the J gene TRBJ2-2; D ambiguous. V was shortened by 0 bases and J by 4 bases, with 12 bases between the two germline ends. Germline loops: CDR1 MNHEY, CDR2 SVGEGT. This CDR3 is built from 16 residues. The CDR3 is CASSYSTSRPTGELFF. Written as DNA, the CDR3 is TGTGCCAGCAGTTACTCTACGAGCAGACCCACCGGGGAGCTGTTTTTT.

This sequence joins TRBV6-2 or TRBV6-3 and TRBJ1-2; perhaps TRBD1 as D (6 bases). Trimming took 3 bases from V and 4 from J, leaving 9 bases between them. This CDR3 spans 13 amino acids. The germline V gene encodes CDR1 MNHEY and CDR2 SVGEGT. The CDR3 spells CASSYLQGYGYTF. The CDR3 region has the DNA TGTGCCAGCAGTTATTTACAGGGCTATGGCTACACCTTC.

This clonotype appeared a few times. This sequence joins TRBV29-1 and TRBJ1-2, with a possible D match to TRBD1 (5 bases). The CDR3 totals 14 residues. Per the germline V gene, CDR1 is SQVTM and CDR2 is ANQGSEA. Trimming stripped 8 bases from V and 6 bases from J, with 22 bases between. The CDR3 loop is CSSRDPGRTDGYTF. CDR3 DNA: TGCAGCTCTCGGGACCCGGGGAGAACGGATGGCTACACCTTC.